This T cell receptor beta chain was profiled in a study of shared clonotypes between healthy human individuals. CD45RO-negative CD8 cells positively selected for CCR7 made up the naive population, which excluded terminally differentiated effector memory CD45RA+ cells. Within Nashville, Tennessee resided all donors, each a Caucasian adult. This clone was seen a single time. Its specificity is unknown. General study findings and limits: Generally, naive subsets (rather than memory subsets) showed larger estimated richness. Exclusively blood specimens were collected; tissue repertoires likely differ.

Roughly 200 ng DNA, tens of thousands of T cell genomes, went into each sorted-subset replicate PCR. The protocol was immunoSEQ multiplex PCR, while the TCRdb copy is restricted to in-frame clones and leaves out a portion. This table holds some 600,000 clones, approximately 96% found once. The CDR3 totals 15 residues. V was trimmed by 0 bases and J by 0 bases, leaving 7 bases between them. The germline V gene has CDR1 SEHNR and CDR2 FQNEAQ (reference sequence). V gene TRBV7-9 combines with J gene TRBJ2-3; no clear D. Sequencing used naive CD8+ T cells sorted from blood. This sequence originates from a woman between 25 and 40 years old in good health. In nucleotides, the CDR3 is TGTGCCAGCAGCTTAGCGTTTGGGAGCACAGATACGCAGTATTTT. Its translation is CASSLAFGSTDTQYF.